What follows are 32 T cell receptor beta chains derived from one specimen sequenced in a study of vaccination and CD4 T cells after COVID-19. For these TCRs, the target antigens are not known. The treatment here: approximately nine-day PBMC culture with coronavirus spike peptide pools or control peptides (ViraFEST assay). Sequencing of cultured CD4+ T cell DNA used the Oncomine TCR Beta short-read assay. A single record per CDR3 protein comes from TCRdb applying MiXCR to the PCR reads. In the table there are 15,000 or so distinct CDR3 sequences, about 41% of which are singletons. The sample consisted of CD4+ T cells from blood, cultured in vitro. These receptors came from a human donor who had recovered from COVID-19.

The chain links TRBV2 to TRBJ1-1; the D gene is possibly TRBD1 (6 bases). Trimming took off 6 bases at V and 9 bases at J, with 23 bases between the two ends. Germline assignment: CDR1 SNHLY and CDR2 FYNNEI. The CDR3 runs to 15 residues. The CDR3 bases are TGTGCCAGCAGGCGATCAGGGGAGCGGGGTCTAAAAGCTTTCTTT. Protein sequence: CASRRSGERGLKAFF.

This clonotype was counted between two and nine times. The gene calls are TRBV7-2 and TRBJ1-2; 9 bases line up with TRBD1. Germline CDR1 SGHTA, CDR2 FQGNSA. The CDR3 is made up of 15 amino acids. The V segment lost 7 bases and the J segment 8 bases; nucleotides outside the gene matches: 14. The CDR3 sequence is CASTHSLTGGNGYTF. For the CDR3, the DNA is TGTGCCAGCACTCATTCCCTTACAGGGGGCAACGGCTACACCTTC.

J is TRBJ1-1 and V is TRBV5-1, with D hard to call. In germline, CDR1 is SGHRS, CDR2 YFSETQ. This CDR3 has 15 amino acids. Trimming removed 1 base at V and 0 bases at J, with 10 bases between. The CDR3 region is CASSLSAVMNTEAFF. The CDR3 region has the DNA TGCGCCAGCAGCTTGTCTGCAGTGATGAACACTGAAGCTTTCTTT.

The rearrangement links TRBV19 to TRBJ2-7; no definite D call. Germline loops: CDR1 LNHDA, CDR2 SQIVND (reference sequence). V was shortened by 4 bases and J by 0 bases, with 10 bases between the two germline ends. This CDR3 is built from 14 residues. This chain's CDR3 is CASSTGVGSYEQYF. The DNA for the CDR3 is TGTGCCAGTAGTACCGGAGTTGGCTCCTACGAGCAGTACTTC.

The rearrangement uses TRBV10-3 and TRBJ2-2; 8 nucleotides line up with TRBD1. With V trimmed by 4 bases and J by 0 bases, 1 base remained unmatched. Germline loops: CDR1 ENHRY, CDR2 SYGVKD. The CDR3 consists of 15 residues. The CDR3 nucleotides are TGTGCCATCAGTGCAGGGGGCTCGAACACCGGGGAGCTGTTTTTT. It specifies CAISAGGSNTGELFF.

In its sample, this clonotype was seen a few times. This chain connects TRBV7-9 to TRBJ1-3; unclear D gene. Trimming shortened V by 1 base and J by 2 bases, and 6 bases separated the two germline ends. The CDR3 contains 14 residues. In germline, CDR1 is SEHNR, CDR2 FQNEAQ (reference sequence). CDR3 loop: CASSLVQTGNTIYF. CDR3 nucleotides: TGTGCCAGCAGCTTAGTGCAGACTGGAAACACCATATATTTT. Full variable domain (outside the CDR3, taken from reference TRBV7-9 and TRBJ1-3): DTGVSQNPRHKITKRGQNVTFRCDPISEHNRLYWYRQTLGQGPEFLTYFQNEAQLEKSRLLSDRFSAERPKGSFSTLEIQRTEQGDSAMYLCASSLVQTGNTIYFGEGSWLTVV.

The chain links TRBV12-5 to TRBJ1-2; D possibly corresponds to TRBD1 (5 bases). Trimming removed 4 bases at V and 4 bases at J, with 13 bases between. The CDR3 sequence is 14 residues long. Germline CDR1 reads LGHNT; CDR2 reads FRNRAP. The CDR3 sequence is CASGSSGQLYGYTF. The CDR3 nucleotides are TGTGCTAGTGGTTCCTCAGGACAACTCTATGGCTACACCTTC. The whole variable domain, remainder taken from reference TRBV12-5 and TRBJ1-2, is DARVTQTPRHKVTEMGQEVTMRCQPILGHNTVFWYRQTMMQGLELLAYFRNRAPLDDSGMPKDRFSAEMPDATLATLKIQPSEPRDSAVYFCASGSSGQLYGYTFGSGTRLTVV.

This chain links TRBV4-3 with TRBJ1-5; D is undetermined. V gave up 0 bases and J gave up 7 bases, with 7 bases separating them. The CDR3 totals 13 residues. CDR1 LGHNA and CDR2 YSLEER come from the germline V gene. This CDR3 reads CASSQDRIQPQHF. The CDR3 nucleotides read TGCGCCAGCAGCCAAGATCGAATACAGCCCCAGCATTTT.

This chain uses TRBV5-4 with TRBJ2-5; TRBD2 agrees at 12 bases. The CDR3 covers 18 residues. Germline V gene lookup returns CDR1 SGHNT and CDR2 YYREEE (reference sequence). Trimming cost V 1 base and J 4 bases; bases outside gene matches: 11. CDR3 in DNA: TGTGCCAGCAGCTTGCTGCGGCTAGCGGGGGGGCTAGGAGAGACCCAGTACTTC. This sequence encodes CASSLLRLAGGLGETQYF.

The chain couples TRBV24-1 to TRBJ2-1; D assignment may be TRBD1 or TRBD2 (6 bases each). V lost 3 bases, J lost 2 bases, and 7 bases lay in between. The germline V gene encodes CDR1 KGHDR and CDR2 SFDVKD. The CDR3 contains 14 residues. CDR3 DNA sequence: TGTGCCACCAGTGATCGGGGGCCCTACAATGAGCAGTTCTTC. Translation: CATSDRGPYNEQFF.

This clonotype came up a few times. The V gene is TRBV20-1, the J gene TRBJ2-4, with unresolved D. The J call may be incorrect, as the DNA end agrees better with TRBJ2-5. The V gene's germline CDR1 is DFQATT and CDR2 SNEGSKA (reference sequence). The CDR3 loop spans 12 amino acids. The CDR3 reads CSATRVWETQYF. In nucleotides, the CDR3 is TGCAGTGCTACCCGGGTGTGGGAGACCCAGTACTTC.

This sequence joins TRBV5-6 and TRBJ1-1; tentative D call: TRBD1 (5 bases). Germline values: CDR1 SGHDT, CDR2 YYEEEE. CDR3 length equals 14 residues. Trimming stripped 4 bases from V and 3 bases from J, with 13 bases between. DNA for the CDR3: TGTGCCAGCAGCGTCCCGGGACGGCACACTGAAGCTTTCTTT. Protein product: CASSVPGRHTEAFF.

The J gene is TRBJ2-7, the V gene TRBV2, with D perhaps given as TRBD1 or TRBD2 (5 bases each). Trimming left V 1 base short and J 2 bases short, with 9 bases between. CDR3 size: 14 residues. The germline V gene encodes CDR1 SNHLY and CDR2 FYNNEI. The CDR3 region is CASSEGGTAYEQYF. DNA for the CDR3: TGTGCCAGCAGTGAAGGGGGGACCGCCTACGAGCAGTACTTC.

The chain uses TRBV9 and TRBJ1-2; D remains unclear. The CDR3 runs 12 residues. Germline V CDR1 and CDR2: SGDLS, YYNGEE. Trimming stripped 1 base from V and 8 bases from J, with 9 bases between. CDR3 bases: TGTGCCAGCAGCGTATCGGGGTACGGCTACACCTTC. Its protein is CASSVSGYGYTF. Full variable domain (rest looked up from reference TRBV9 and TRBJ1-2): DSGVTQTPKHLITATGQRVTLRCSPRSGDLSVYWYQQSLDQGLQFLIQYYNGEERAKGNILERFSAQQFPDLHSELNLSSLELGDSALYFCASSVSGYGYTFGSGTRLTVV.

This clonotype appeared a few times. The chain links TRBV20-1 to TRBJ2-7, with 14 bases aligning to TRBD2. The CDR3 length is 16 residues. Trimming took 3 bases from V and 3 from J; bases not matched to a gene: 7. Germline V gene lookup returns CDR1 DFQATT and CDR2 SNEGSKA (reference sequence). The CDR3 loop reads CSASGGTSGGLYEQYF. CDR3 DNA sequence: TGCAGTGCTAGTGGGGGGACTAGCGGGGGTCTCTACGAGCAGTACTTC.

The J gene is TRBJ1-2, the V gene TRBV6-1; 9 positions agree with TRBD1. This CDR3 has 12 residues. CDR1 MNHNS and CDR2 SASEGT come from the germline V gene. V gave up 8 bases and J gave up 7 bases; unmatched junction bases: 5. This CDR3 reads CASLQGAGGYTF. CDR3 sequence (DNA): TGTGCCAGCCTACAGGGGGCCGGTGGCTACACCTTC.

The J gene is TRBJ2-5, the V gene TRBV28; TRBD2 matches 10 bases. The CDR3 contains 17 residues. CDR1 and CDR2 from the germline V gene are MDHEN and SYDVKM. The V and J ends lost 3 bases and 2 bases, in that order; junction bases with no gene match: 9. CDR3 loop: CASSFAAGGHGQETQYF. The CDR3 nucleotides are TGTGCCAGCAGTTTTGCAGCGGGGGGGCATGGGCAAGAGACCCAGTACTTC.

The table lists this clonotype with a few counts. V and J are TRBV20-1 and TRBJ2-7; possibly TRBD2 for D (6 bases). This CDR3 has 13 residues. The V gene lost 4 bases and the J gene lost 2 bases, with 12 bases spanning the gap. In germline, CDR1 is DFQATT, CDR2 SNEGSKA (reference sequence). CDR3 amino acids: CSATRRGPYEQYF. CDR3 DNA sequence: TGCAGTGCTACTCGGAGGGGCCCCTACGAGCAGTACTTC.

The chain uses TRBV7-2 and TRBJ2-1, with TRBD1 matching 7 bases. The CDR3 loop spans 12 amino acids. Per germline, CDR1 SGHTA and CDR2 FQGNSA. V trimming: 5 bases; J trimming: 7 bases; junction bases outside the gene matches: 2. For the CDR3, the DNA is TGTGCCAGCAGCGAGACAGGGAATGAGCAGTTCTTC. As protein: CASSETGNEQFF.

The chain couples TRBV11-2 to TRBJ2-7; D is possibly TRBD2 (5 bases). CDR3 size: 13 residues. Trimming took 1 base from V and 3 from J, leaving 7 bases between them. CDR1 is SGHAT, CDR2 FQNNGV, per germline. DNA of the CDR3: TGTGCCAGCAGCTTAGCCGGGGACTACGAGCAGTACTTC. Its protein is CASSLAGDYEQYF.

The V gene is TRBV14, the J gene TRBJ1-1, with unresolved D. V lost 0 bases and J lost 0, with 2 bases in between. Per germline, CDR1 SGHDN and CDR2 FVKESK. This CDR3 spans 13 amino acids. The CDR3 nucleotides read TGTGCCAGCAGCCAAGAGTTGAACACTGAAGCTTTCTTT. Amino acid sequence: CASSQELNTEAFF. Together with reference TRBV14 and TRBJ1-1, the CDR3 gives the full variable domain: EAGVTQFPSHSVIEKGQTVTLRCDPISGHDNLYWYRRVMGKEIKFLLHFVKESKQDESGMPNNRFLAERTGGTYSTLKVQPAELEDSGVYFCASSQELNTEAFFGQGTRLTVV.

The chain recombines TRBV20-1 with TRBJ2-1, with 9 bases matching TRBD2. J was trimmed by 3 bases and V by 0 bases; bases with no gene match: 3. The length of the CDR3 is 15 residues. From germline, CDR1 is DFQATT and CDR2 SNEGSKA (reference sequence). The CDR3 nucleotides read TGCAGTGCTAGAGAGGCTAGCGGGATCTACAATGAGCAGTTCTTC. It yields the protein CSAREASGIYNEQFF.

The chain links TRBV2 to TRBJ2-7; D remains unclear. This CDR3 is built from 14 residues. Germline V gene sequence: CDR1 SNHLY, CDR2 FYNNEI. V lost 6 bases to trimming and J lost 3 bases, with 15 bases between them. In DNA, the CDR3 is TGTGCCAGCAGGGAACGGGTGGTCTTCTACGAGCAGTACTTC. As protein: CASRERVVFYEQYF.

This clonotype showed up just a few times. The chain uses TRBV20-1 and TRBJ1-3; 8 bases agree with TRBD1. With V trimmed by 4 bases and J by 0 bases, 8 bases remained unmatched. Germline V gene sequence: CDR1 DFQATT, CDR2 SNEGSKA (reference sequence). The CDR3 covers 16 residues. As DNA, the CDR3 is TGCAGTGCTACTAACAGGGGGGTTGGCTCTGGAAACACCATATATTTT. It translates to CSATNRGVGSGNTIYF.

In its sample, this clonotype was seen a few times. The chain uses TRBV30 and TRBJ1-1; 8 bases line up with TRBD1. Germline V gene sequence: CDR1 GTSNPN, CDR2 SVGIG (reference sequence). The CDR3 consists of 16 residues. The junction had 10 bases not matched to a gene; V was cut back by 4 bases and J by 0 bases. CDR3 loop: CAWKAGGIIMNTEAFF. DNA for the CDR3: TGTGCCTGGAAAGCAGGGGGCATCATTATGAACACTGAAGCTTTCTTT.

This clonotype came up a few times. This chain connects TRBV2 to TRBJ2-5, with D perhaps assigned TRBD1 or TRBD2 (5 bases each). The CDR3 consists of 15 residues. V lost 0 bases to trimming and J lost 0 bases, with 8 bases between them. Per the germline V gene, CDR1 is SNHLY and CDR2 is FYNNEI. CDR3 region: CASSEAGTDQETQYF. For the CDR3, the DNA is TGTGCCAGCAGTGAAGCTGGGACGGACCAAGAGACCCAGTACTTC.

The gene calls are TRBV2 and TRBJ1-2; D ambiguous. Per germline, CDR1 SNHLY and CDR2 FYNNEI. The CDR3 consists of 14 residues. V was cut by 2 bases and J by 4 bases, with 11 bases left in between. The CDR3 nucleotides read TGTGCCAGCAGTGAAAGTATGGCTTTCTATGGCTACACCTTC. Amino acid sequence: CASSESMAFYGYTF.

This clonotype was recorded a few times. J is TRBJ1-2 and V is TRBV30, with TRBD1 matching 8 bases. V lost 5 bases, J lost 6 bases, and 8 bases stayed unmatched. The CDR3 has 13 residues. Germline assignment: CDR1 GTSNPN and CDR2 SVGIG (reference sequence). CDR3: CAWGRDRSHGYTF. The DNA of the CDR3 is TGTGCCTGGGGGAGGGACAGGTCCCATGGCTACACCTTC. Supplemented by reference TRBV30 and TRBJ1-2, the full variable domain reads SQTIHQWPATLVQPVGSPLSLECTVEGTSNPNLYWYRQAAGRGLQLLFYSVGIGQISSEVPQNLSASRPQDRQFILSSKKLLLSDSGFYLCAWGRDRSHGYTFGSGTRLTVV.

The chain uses TRBV19 and TRBJ1-2; TRBD1 matches at 9 bases. Looked up from germline, CDR1 is LNHDA and CDR2 is SQIVND (reference sequence). The J segment lost 10 bases and the V segment lost 6 bases, leaving 15 bases of the junction unmatched. This CDR3 is 15 amino acids long. CDR3: CASRHTTGQGGIYTF. The CDR3, as DNA: TGTGCCAGTAGACACACTACGGGACAGGGAGGGATCTACACCTTC.

This chain joins TRBV10-3 and TRBJ2-7; TRBD2 is a possible D gene (6 bases). Trimming stripped 8 bases from V and 3 bases from J, with 11 bases between. The CDR3 is 12 amino acids. Germline V lookup: CDR1 ENHRY, CDR2 SYGVKD. CDR3 loop: CAIGGLIYEQYF. CDR3 in DNA: TGTGCCATCGGGGGACTGATCTACGAGCAGTACTTC.

This clonotype was seen a handful of times. This chain uses TRBV20-1 with TRBJ1-5; D ambiguous. This CDR3 region has 14 residues. V lost 1 base, J lost 2 bases, and 9 bases lay in between. Germline V gives CDR1 DFQATT, CDR2 SNEGSKA (reference sequence). CDR3 loop: CSARVAMGNQPQHF. The CDR3 DNA follows: TGCAGTGCTAGAGTGGCAATGGGCAATCAGCCCCAGCATTTT.

The genes are TRBV2 and TRBJ2-7, with 10 bases aligning to TRBD1. V dropped 6 bases and J dropped 2; count of bases not matched to a gene: 10. Germline-derived CDR1 and CDR2 are SNHLY and FYNNEI. The CDR3 consists of 16 residues. The CDR3 protein is CASRGDRGSTTYEQYF. The CDR3 DNA reads as TGTGCCAGCAGAGGGGACAGGGGCTCAACTACCTACGAGCAGTACTTC. Together with reference TRBV2 and TRBJ2-7, the CDR3 gives the full variable domain: EPEVTQTPSHQVTQMGQEVILRCVPISNHLYFYWYRQILGQKVEFLVSFYNNEISEKSEIFDDQFSVERPDGSNFTLKIRSTKLEDSAMYFCASRGDRGSTTYEQYFGPGTRLTVT.